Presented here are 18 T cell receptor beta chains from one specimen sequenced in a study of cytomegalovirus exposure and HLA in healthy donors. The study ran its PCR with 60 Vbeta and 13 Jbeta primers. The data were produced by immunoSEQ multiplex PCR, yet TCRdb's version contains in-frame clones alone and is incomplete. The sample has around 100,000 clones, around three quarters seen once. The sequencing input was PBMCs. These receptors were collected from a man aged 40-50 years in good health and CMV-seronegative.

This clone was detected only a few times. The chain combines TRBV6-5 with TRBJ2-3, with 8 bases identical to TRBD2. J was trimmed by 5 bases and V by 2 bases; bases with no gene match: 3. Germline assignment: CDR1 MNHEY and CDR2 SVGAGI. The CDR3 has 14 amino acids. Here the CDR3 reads CASSYRLAGDTQYF. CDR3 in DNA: TGTGCCAGCAGTTACCGGCTAGCGGGAGATACGCAGTATTTT.

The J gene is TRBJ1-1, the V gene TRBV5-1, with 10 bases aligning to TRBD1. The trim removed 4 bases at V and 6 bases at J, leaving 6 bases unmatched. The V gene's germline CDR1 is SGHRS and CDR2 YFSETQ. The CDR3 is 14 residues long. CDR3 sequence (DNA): TGCGCCAGCAGCCGTGGACAGGGGGATTCTGAAGCTTTCTTT. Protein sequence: CASSRGQGDSEAFF.

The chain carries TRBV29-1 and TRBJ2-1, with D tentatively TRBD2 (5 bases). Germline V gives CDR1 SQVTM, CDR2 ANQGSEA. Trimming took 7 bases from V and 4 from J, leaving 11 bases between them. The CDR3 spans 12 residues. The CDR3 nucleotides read TGCAGCGCAGAATCGGGGTACAATGAGCAGTTCTTC. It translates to CSAESGYNEQFF.

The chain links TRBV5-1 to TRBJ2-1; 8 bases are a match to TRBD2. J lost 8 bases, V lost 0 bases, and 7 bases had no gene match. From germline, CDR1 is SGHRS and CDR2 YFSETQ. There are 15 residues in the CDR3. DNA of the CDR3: TGCGCCAGCAGCTTGGTTATTGCGGGGGGCTATGAGCAGTTCTTC. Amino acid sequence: CASSLVIAGGYEQFF.

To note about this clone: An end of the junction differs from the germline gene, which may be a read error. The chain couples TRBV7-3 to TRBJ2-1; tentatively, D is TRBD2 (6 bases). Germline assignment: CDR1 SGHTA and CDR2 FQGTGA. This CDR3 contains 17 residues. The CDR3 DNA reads TGTGCCAGCAGCTTAAGTGGGGGGTTGGACAACTACAATGGGCAGTTCTTC. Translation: CASSLSGGLDNYNGQFF. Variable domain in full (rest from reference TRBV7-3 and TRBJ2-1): GAGVSQTPSNKVTEKGKYVELRCDPISGHTALYWYRQSLGQGPEFLIYFQGTGAADDSGLPNDRFFAVRPEGSVSTLKIQRTERGDSAVYLCASSLSGGLDNYNGQFFGPGTRLTVL.

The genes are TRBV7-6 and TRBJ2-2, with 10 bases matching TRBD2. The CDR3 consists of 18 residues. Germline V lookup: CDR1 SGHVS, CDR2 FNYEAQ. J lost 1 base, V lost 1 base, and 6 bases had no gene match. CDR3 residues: CASSLGLAGVKNTGELFF. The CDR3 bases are TGTGCCAGCAGCTTAGGTCTAGCGGGGGTCAAGAACACCGGGGAGCTGTTTTTT.

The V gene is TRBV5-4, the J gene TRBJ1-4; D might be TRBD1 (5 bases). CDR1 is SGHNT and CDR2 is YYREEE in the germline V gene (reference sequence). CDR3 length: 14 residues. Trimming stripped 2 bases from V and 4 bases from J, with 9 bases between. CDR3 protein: CASSLKQVNEKLFF. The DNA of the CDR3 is TGTGCCAGCAGCTTAAAACAGGTTAATGAAAAACTGTTTTTT.

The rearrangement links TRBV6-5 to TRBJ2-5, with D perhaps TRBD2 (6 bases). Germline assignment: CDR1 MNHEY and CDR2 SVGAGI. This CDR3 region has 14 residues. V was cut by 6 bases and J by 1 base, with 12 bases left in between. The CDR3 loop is CASSLTSFQETQYF. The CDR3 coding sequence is TGTGCCAGCAGCCTGACTAGTTTCCAAGAGACCCAGTACTTC.

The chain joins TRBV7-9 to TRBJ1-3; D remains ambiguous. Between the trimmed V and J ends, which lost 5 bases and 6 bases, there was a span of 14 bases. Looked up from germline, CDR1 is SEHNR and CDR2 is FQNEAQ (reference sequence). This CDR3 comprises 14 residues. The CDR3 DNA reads TGTGCCAGCAGCAGAGTCCCCTTTGAAAACACCATATATTTT. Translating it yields CASSRVPFENTIYF. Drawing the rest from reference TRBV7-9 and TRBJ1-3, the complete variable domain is DTGVSQNPRHKITKRGQNVTFRCDPISEHNRLYWYRQTLGQGPEFLTYFQNEAQLEKSRLLSDRFSAERPKGSFSTLEIQRTEQGDSAMYLCASSRVPFENTIYFGEGSWLTVV.

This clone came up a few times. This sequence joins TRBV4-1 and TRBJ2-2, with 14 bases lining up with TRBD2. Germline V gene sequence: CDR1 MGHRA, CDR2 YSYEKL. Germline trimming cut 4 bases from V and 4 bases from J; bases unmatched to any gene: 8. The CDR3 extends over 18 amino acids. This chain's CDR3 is CASSLRTSGGTLTGELFF. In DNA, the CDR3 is TGCGCCAGCAGCCTGCGGACTAGCGGGGGGACCCTCACCGGGGAGCTGTTTTTT.

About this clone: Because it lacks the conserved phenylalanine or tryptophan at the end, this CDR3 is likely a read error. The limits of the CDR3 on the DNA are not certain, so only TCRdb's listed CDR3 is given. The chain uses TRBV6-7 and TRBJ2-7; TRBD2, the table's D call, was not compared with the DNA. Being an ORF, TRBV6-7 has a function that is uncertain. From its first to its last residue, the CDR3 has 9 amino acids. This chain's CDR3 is CASIPTSLY.

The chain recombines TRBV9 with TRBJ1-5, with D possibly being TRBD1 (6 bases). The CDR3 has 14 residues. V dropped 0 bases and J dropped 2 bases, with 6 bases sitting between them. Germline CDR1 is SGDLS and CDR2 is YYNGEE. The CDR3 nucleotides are TGTGCCAGCAGCGTAGGGACAGGCAATCAGCCCCAGCATTTT. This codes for CASSVGTGNQPQHF.

CDR3 in DNA: TGTGCCAGCAGCGATCCGGGACAGAGCTCCTACGAGCAGTACGTC. It encodes CASSDPGQSSYEQYV. This sequence joins TRBV6-1 and TRBJ2-7, with 7 bases aligning to TRBD1. V dropped 6 bases and J dropped 0; count of bases not matched to a gene: 8. Germline V CDR1 and CDR2: MNHNS, SASEGT. This CDR3 has 15 amino acids.

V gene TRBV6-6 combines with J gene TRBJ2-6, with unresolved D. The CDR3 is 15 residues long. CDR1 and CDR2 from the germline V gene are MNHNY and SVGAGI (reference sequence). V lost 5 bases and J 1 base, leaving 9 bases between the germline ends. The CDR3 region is CASSAQLSGANVLTF. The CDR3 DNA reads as TGTGCCAGCAGTGCACAGCTTTCTGGGGCCAACGTCCTGACTTTC.

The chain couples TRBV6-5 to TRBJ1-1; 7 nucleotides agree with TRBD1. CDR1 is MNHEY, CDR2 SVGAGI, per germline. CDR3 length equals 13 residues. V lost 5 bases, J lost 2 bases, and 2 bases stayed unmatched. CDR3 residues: CASSGQVNTEAFF. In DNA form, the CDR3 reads TGTGCCAGCAGTGGACAGGTTAACACTGAAGCTTTCTTT.

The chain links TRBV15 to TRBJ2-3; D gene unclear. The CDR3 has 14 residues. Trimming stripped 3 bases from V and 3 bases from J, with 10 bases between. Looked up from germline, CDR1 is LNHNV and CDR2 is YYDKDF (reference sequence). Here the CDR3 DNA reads TGTGCCACCAGCAGCGCAGGAAGAACAGATACGCAGTATTTT. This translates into CATSSAGRTDTQYF.

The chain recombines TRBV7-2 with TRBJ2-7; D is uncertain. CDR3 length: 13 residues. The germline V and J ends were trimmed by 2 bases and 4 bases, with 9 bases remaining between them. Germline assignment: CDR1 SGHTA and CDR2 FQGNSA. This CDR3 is CASSLFAGYEQYV. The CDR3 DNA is TGTGCCAGCAGCTTATTCGCAGGTTACGAGCAGTACGTC.

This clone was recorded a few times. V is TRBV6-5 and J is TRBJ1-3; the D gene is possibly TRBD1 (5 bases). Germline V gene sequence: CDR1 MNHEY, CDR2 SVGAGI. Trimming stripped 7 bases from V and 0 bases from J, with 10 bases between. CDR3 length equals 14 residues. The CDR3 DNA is TGTGCCAGCACTGACAGCCACTCTGGAAACACCATATATTTT. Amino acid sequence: CASTDSHSGNTIYF.